These 14 T cell receptor beta chains originate from one sample sequenced in a study of metastatic and nonmetastatic thyroid tumors. TCRdb reprocessed the PCR reads via MiXCR. The table records 15,000 to 20,000 clones, 34% of them present only once. Thyroid surgery took place with no prior treatment in any patient. The specimen was tumor tissue. These receptors were obtained from a female donor with papillary thyroid cancer or a benign thyroid nodule (not recorded which). Some clones in this sample may be carry-over from other donors' samples.

This clone turned up a few times. In DNA, the CDR3 is TGTGCCAGCAGCTTACAGGAAGGAAACACCATATATTTT. Translation: CASSLQEGNTIYF. The gene calls are TRBV7-9 and TRBJ1-3; no definite D call. The CDR3 spans 13 residues. Germline CDR1 is SEHNR and CDR2 is FQNEAQ (reference sequence). Trimming took 2 bases from V and 4 from J, leaving 6 bases between them. Using reference TRBV7-9 and TRBJ1-3 for the parts outside the CDR3, the full variable domain is DTGVSQNPRHKITKRGQNVTFRCDPISEHNRLYWYRQTLGQGPEFLTYFQNEAQLEKSRLLSDRFSAERPKGSFSTLEIQRTEQGDSAMYLCASSLQEGNTIYFGEGSWLTVV.

This clone appeared many times. This sequence may be a read error, since a much larger clone differs from it by one base. The chain employs TRBV5-1 and TRBJ2-7, with D hard to call. CDR3 length equals 11 residues. The germline gives CDR1 SGHRS, CDR2 YFSETQ. CDR3 bases: TGCGCCAGCAGCTTGGGGTACGAGCAGTGCTTC. It codes for CASSLGYEQCF.

The chain has TRBV4-1 and TRBJ2-2, with TRBD1 matching 10 bases. The CDR3 runs to 15 residues. Germline CDR1 and CDR2: MGHRA and YSYEKL. V lost 4 bases, J lost 9 bases, and 8 bases stayed unmatched. CDR3 bases: TGCGCCAGCAGCCCGGACAGGGGGACCGACCGGGAGCTGTTTTTT. It encodes CASSPDRGTDRELFF.

The rearrangement links TRBV4-1 to TRBJ2-7; D is uncertain. This CDR3 region has 12 residues. Trimming shortened V by 0 bases and J by 7 bases, and 7 bases separated the two germline ends. Germline-derived CDR1 and CDR2 are MGHRA and YSYEKL. As DNA, the CDR3 is TGCGCCAGCAGCCAAGAGTCAGGTGAGCAGTACTTC. Protein: CASSQESGEQYF.

V gene TRBV5-1 combines with J gene TRBJ1-3; D gene unclear. Deletions cut 0 bases from V and 3 bases from J, with 7 bases between. This CDR3 is 14 amino acids long. Germline V gene sequence: CDR1 SGHRS, CDR2 YFSETQ. CDR3 in DNA: TGCGCCAGCAGCTTGGAGAGCCTTGGAAACACCATATATTTT. The encoded protein is CASSLESLGNTIYF.

V and J are TRBV24-1 and TRBJ2-7; 14 bases agree with TRBD2. Per germline, CDR1 KGHDR and CDR2 SFDVKD. The CDR3 totals 18 residues. Trimming at V came to 3 bases and at J to 2 bases, leaving 8 bases not matched to a gene. In nucleotides, the CDR3 is TGTGCCACCAGTGATCGCAGACTAGCGGGAGGGAAACCCTACGAGCAGTACTTC. It is translated as CATSDRRLAGGKPYEQYF.

This chain uses TRBV5-1 with TRBJ1-1; D gene unclear. With 2 bases removed from V and 2 bases from J, the gap between germline ends came to 4 bases. Germline-derived CDR1 and CDR2 are SGHRS and YFSETQ. CDR3 size: 12 residues. CDR3 DNA: TGCGCCAGCAGCTTAGACAACACTGAAGCTTTCTTT. Translating gives CASSLDNTEAFF.

Only one count was recorded for this clone. In this CDR3 the conserved last residue, phenylalanine or tryptophan, is missing, so a read error is likely. The V and J genes are TRBV10-3 and TRBJ2-3, with 7 bases identical to TRBD2. The J segment lost 4 bases and the V segment lost 1 base, leaving 8 bases of the junction unmatched. The CDR3 runs to 16 residues. Germline V CDR1 and CDR2: ENHRY, SYGVKD. CDR3: CAISEYDAGDPDTQYI. The CDR3 nucleotides are TGTGCCATCAGTGAGTACGATGCGGGAGACCCAGATACGCAGTATATT.

This clone was counted only a few times. The rearrangement uses TRBV6-1 and TRBJ2-5, with D uncertain. The CDR3 spans 13 residues. Germline V gene data show CDR1 as MNHNS and CDR2 as SASEGT. Deletions cut 6 bases from V and 2 bases from J, with 10 bases between. Here the CDR3 DNA reads TGTGCCAGCAGCGGAAGCCTTCAAGAGACCCAGTACTTC. Translation: CASSGSLQETQYF.

This clone was observed a handful of times. V gene TRBV12-3 or TRBV12-4 combines with J gene TRBJ2-7; 7 bases map to TRBD1. Trimming at V came to 6 bases and at J to 6 bases, leaving 2 bases not matched to a gene. There are 11 residues in the CDR3. CDR3 loop: CASSGTAEQYF. The CDR3 coding sequence is TGTGCCAGCAGCGGGACAGCCGAGCAGTACTTC.

J is TRBJ1-5 and V is TRBV9; possibly TRBD1 for D (6 bases). The CDR3 extends over 14 amino acids. CDR1 and CDR2 (germline): SGDLS, YYNGEE. V lost 0 bases, J lost 2 bases, and 6 bases lay in between. CDR3 coding DNA: TGTGCCAGCAGCGTAGACAGGGGCAATCAGCCCCAGCATTTT. Amino acids: CASSVDRGNQPQHF. Looking up the rest from reference TRBV9 and TRBJ1-5 gives the full variable domain: DSGVTQTPKHLITATGQRVTLRCSPRSGDLSVYWYQQSLDQGLQFLIQYYNGEERAKGNILERFSAQQFPDLHSELNLSSLELGDSALYFCASSVDRGNQPQHFGDGTRLSIL.

V and J are TRBV4-1 and TRBJ1-3, with D maybe TRBD1 (5 bases). This CDR3 has 19 amino acids. The germline V gene encodes CDR1 MGHRA and CDR2 YSYEKL. V lost 3 bases and J lost 0, with 21 bases in between. The CDR3 loop is CASSHGGTPAPYSGNTIYF. CDR3 nucleotide sequence: TGCGCCAGCAGCCACGGGGGGACTCCCGCGCCCTACTCTGGAAACACCATATATTTT.

This chain joins TRBV6-1 and TRBJ1-2, with D perhaps matching TRBD1 (5 bases). Trimming took 7 bases from V and 0 from J, leaving 6 bases between them. Per germline, CDR1 MNHNS and CDR2 SASEGT. The CDR3 spans 12 residues. The CDR3 DNA follows: TGTGCCAGCAAACAGGCTAACTATGGCTACACCTTC. This sequence encodes CASKQANYGYTF.

Only a few counts were recorded for this clone. The chain is built from TRBV6-1 and TRBJ2-5; 12 positions match TRBD1. V lost 7 bases to trimming and J lost 5 bases; unmatched junction nucleotides: 2. Looked up from germline, CDR1 is MNHNS and CDR2 is SASEGT. The CDR3 has 13 amino acids. CDR3 DNA: TGTGCCAGCAAGGGACAGGGGGCTGAGACCCAGTACTTC. Encoded protein: CASKGQGAETQYF.